The entry below describes one T cell receptor beta chain. Antigen specificity is unknown. These data belong to a study of graft-versus-host responses after intestinal transplantation. Across the whole study: Recipients got multivisceral, liver-intestinal, or isolated intestinal transplants. Notes on the study in general: Those patients showing graft-donor T cell macrochimerism displayed high graft-versus-host to host-versus-graft clonal ratios in allografts. Early HvG declines after transplant were associated with peak circulating GvH clone levels.

Assay: immunoSEQ multiplex PCR; the TCRdb copy retains only in-frame clones and omits some. The sample has under 95,000 clones; around 89% are singletons. Trimming cost V 6 bases and J 6 bases; bases outside gene matches: 7. CDR3 length: 15 amino acids. The germline CDR1 and CDR2 sequences are MNHEY and SVGAGI. This rearrangement joins TRBV6-5 to TRBJ2-1; 11 positions match TRBD2. The sequence derives from a human donor who was the organ donor for an intestinal transplant. Sequenced material: unstimulated CD4+ T cells sorted from spleen or lymph node cells, taken before transplant. The CDR3 DNA follows: TGTGCCAGCAGCATAGCGGGGGGGCGACCCAATGAGCAGTTCTTC. Amino acid sequence: CASSIAGGRPNEQFF.